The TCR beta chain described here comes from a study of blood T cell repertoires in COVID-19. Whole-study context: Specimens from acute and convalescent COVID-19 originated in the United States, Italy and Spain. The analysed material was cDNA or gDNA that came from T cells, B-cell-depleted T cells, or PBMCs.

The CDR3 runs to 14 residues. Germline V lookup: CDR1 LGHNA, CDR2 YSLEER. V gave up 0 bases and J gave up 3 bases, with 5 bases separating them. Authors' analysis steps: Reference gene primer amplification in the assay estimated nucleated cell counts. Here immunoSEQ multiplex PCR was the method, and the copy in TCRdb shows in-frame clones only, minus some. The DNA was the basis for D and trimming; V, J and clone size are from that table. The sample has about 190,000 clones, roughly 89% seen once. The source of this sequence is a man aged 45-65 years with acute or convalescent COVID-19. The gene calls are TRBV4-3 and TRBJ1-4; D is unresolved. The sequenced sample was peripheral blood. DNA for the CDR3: TGCGCCAGCAGCCAAGAGAGGGCTAATGAAAAACTGTTTTTT. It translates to CASSQERANEKLFF.